What follows is one T cell receptor (beta chain) and its context. The antigen remains undetermined. The study reverse transcribed the entire isolated RNA, so it sequenced expressed TCRB transcripts. Clones were read by immunoSEQ multiplex PCR, and TCRdb kept only the in-frame ones, dropping some. The data contain fewer than 65,000 clones, approximately 62% of them seen just once; the ten biggest clones take up about 2%. The data were obtained in a study of beta chain features in type 1 diabetes. Whole-study results and caveats: High TCR expression in some cells could lead to their over-representation in cDNA sequencing. Shortening that was moderate but significant affected the TCRB CDR3s of Type 1 diabetes patients in all four CD4+ subsets. No resolution was reached here on whether HLA type influences TCRB rearrangement.

Every sorted population was more than 98% pure. Between the trimmed V and J ends, which lost 5 bases and 7 bases, there was a span of 9 bases. Germline CDR1 reads SNHLY; CDR2 reads FYNNEI. The CDR3 covers 11 residues. The clonotype comes from a woman aged 18-29 years in good health. The gene calls are TRBV2 and TRBJ2-7; D not resolved. Sequencing input: Tregs from blood. CDR3 region: CASSTTQEQYF. The CDR3 bases are TGTGCCAGCAGTACCACCCAGGAGCAGTACTTC.